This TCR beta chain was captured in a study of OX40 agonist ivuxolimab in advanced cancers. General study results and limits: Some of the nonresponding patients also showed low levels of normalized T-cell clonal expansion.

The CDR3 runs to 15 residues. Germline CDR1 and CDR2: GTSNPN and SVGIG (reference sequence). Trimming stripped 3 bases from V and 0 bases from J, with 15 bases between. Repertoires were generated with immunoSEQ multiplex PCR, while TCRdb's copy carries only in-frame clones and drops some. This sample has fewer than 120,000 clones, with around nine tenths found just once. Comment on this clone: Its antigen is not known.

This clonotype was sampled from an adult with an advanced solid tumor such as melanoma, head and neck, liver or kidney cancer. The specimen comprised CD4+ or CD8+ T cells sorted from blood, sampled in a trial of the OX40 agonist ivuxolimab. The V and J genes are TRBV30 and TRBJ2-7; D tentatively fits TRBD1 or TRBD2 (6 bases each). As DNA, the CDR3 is TGTGCCTGGAGCGGGGGCGGGTTCCACTCCTACGAGCAGTACTTC. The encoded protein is CAWSGGGFHSYEQYF.